The 2 T cell receptor beta chains below all came from one sample that was sequenced in a study of blood T cell repertoires in COVID-19. Clones were sequenced by immunoSEQ multiplex PCR, and TCRdb holds only the in-frame ones, with some missing. The repertoire consists of 200,000 to 300,000 clones, with roughly 88% occurring once and the leading ten covering approximately 1.2%. What was sequenced was PBMCs or T cells enriched from blood (not recorded which). These receptors all stem from a middle-aged woman with acute COVID-19.

The chain links TRBV9 to TRBJ2-1; 11 bases are a match to TRBD2. The CDR3 spans 17 residues. V trimming: 0 bases; J trimming: 7 bases; junction bases outside the gene matches: 9. Germline lookup yields CDR1 SGDLS and CDR2 YYNGEE. The CDR3 region has the DNA TGTGCCAGCAGCGTAGACCCGAGTCCTAGCGGGAGGAATGAGCAGTTCTTC. It yields the protein CASSVDPSPSGRNEQFF. Filled out from reference TRBV9 and TRBJ2-1, the complete variable domain reads DSGVTQTPKHLITATGQRVTLRCSPRSGDLSVYWYQQSLDQGLQFLIQYYNGEERAKGNILERFSAQQFPDLHSELNLSSLELGDSALYFCASSVDPSPSGRNEQFFGPGTRLTVL.

This clone showed up just a few times. V and J are TRBV20-1 and TRBJ2-7; weak D call: TRBD1 (5 bases). CDR3 length equals 14 residues. Germline lookup yields CDR1 DFQATT and CDR2 SNEGSKA (reference sequence). V was pared by 4 bases and J by 3 bases, with 16 bases between. In DNA, the CDR3 is TGCAGTGCTACTGACGGGCAGGGATACTACGAGCAGTACTTC. Encoded protein: CSATDGQGYYEQYF.